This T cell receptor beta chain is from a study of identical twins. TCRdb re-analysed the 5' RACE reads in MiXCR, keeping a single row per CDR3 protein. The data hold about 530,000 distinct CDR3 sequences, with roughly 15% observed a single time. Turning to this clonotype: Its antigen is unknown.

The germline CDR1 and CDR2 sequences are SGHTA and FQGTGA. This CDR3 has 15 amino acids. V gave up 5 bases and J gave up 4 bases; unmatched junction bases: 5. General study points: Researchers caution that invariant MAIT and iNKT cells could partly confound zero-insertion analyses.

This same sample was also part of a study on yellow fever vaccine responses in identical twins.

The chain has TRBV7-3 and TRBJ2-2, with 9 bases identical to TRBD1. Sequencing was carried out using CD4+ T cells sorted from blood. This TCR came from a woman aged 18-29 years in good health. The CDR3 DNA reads TGTGCCAGCAGCCCGGGACAGGGAGGCACCGGGGAGCTGTTTTTT. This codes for CASSPGQGGTGELFF.